This T cell receptor beta chain was identified in a study of technical replicates of blood from a few donors. The assay was immunoSEQ multiplex PCR, and TCRdb's table has in-frame clones only and misses some. This sample has some 74,000 clones, with about 97% found just once. The sequenced sample consisted of T cells isolated from PBMCs. The clonotype was recovered from a human donor in good health.

The CDR3 DNA follows: TGCGCCAGCAGCCCCGGGACACTCACCGGGGAGCTGTTTTTT. Translated: CASSPGTLTGELFF. The V gene is TRBV5-1, the J gene TRBJ2-2; D may be TRBD1 (6 bases). Germline CDR1 is SGHRS and CDR2 is YFSETQ. V was clipped by 4 bases and J by 4 bases, with 11 bases between them. This CDR3 spans 14 amino acids.